A selection of T cell receptor beta chains follows, all from one sample in a study of shared clonotypes between healthy human individuals. Data came from immunoSEQ multiplex PCR; TCRdb stores just in-frame clones and leaves some out. The profile covers nearly 500,000 clones, with 76% appearing a single time and 10% to 15% taken by the ten largest. The specimen was PBMCs. The receptors here all came from a woman in her forties in good health. Some clones in this sample may be carry-over from other donors' samples. CDR3s include the opening cysteine and the closing phenylalanine or tryptophan. The D gene is left open where the match is weak. Rows may omit the clone size; those that give it use once, few, many or a size class.

clone_size | d_call | j_call | v_call | cdr3_aa | cdr3_nt
once | - | TRBJ2-7 | TRBV15 | CATSRDLWRNYEQYF | TGTGCCACCAGCAGAGATCTCTGGCGAAACTACGAGCAGTACTTC
- | TRBD2 | TRBJ2-7 | TRBV7-2 | CASSPPGGSSYEQYF | TGTGCCAGCAGCCCGCCGGGCGGGAGCTCCTACGAGCAGTACTTC
- | - | TRBJ2-1 | TRBV9 | CASSISGSSYNEQFF | TGTGCCAGCAGCATTAGCGGAAGCTCCTACAATGAGCAGTTCTTC
- | - | TRBJ1-4 | TRBV30 | CAWRGEGFVEKLFF | TGTGCCTGGAGGGGTGAGGGTTTCGTTGAAAAACTGTTTTTT
- | - | TRBJ1-2 | TRBV6-1 | CASSEEVNYGYTF | TGTGCCAGCAGTGAGGAGGTTAACTATGGCTACACCTTC
- | TRBD2 | TRBJ2-2 | TRBV5-1 | CASSPSGRADGELFF | TGCGCCAGCAGCCCTAGCGGGAGGGCCGACGGGGAGCTGTTTTTT
- | TRBD1 | TRBJ1-2 | TRBV27 | CASSPRQGAYGYTF | TGTGCCAGCAGTCCCAGACAGGGTGCCTATGGCTACACCTTC
- | - | TRBJ1-1 | TRBV28 | CASSLLRENTEAFF | TGTGCCAGCAGTTTATTAAGGGAGAACACTGAAGCTTTCTTT
few | TRBD2 | TRBJ2-2 | TRBV28 | CASSFHPGLAGPGELFF | TGTGCCAGCAGTTTCCACCCGGGACTAGCGGGGCCCGGGGAGCTGTTTTTT
- | - | TRBJ2-7 | TRBV28 | CASSLSQIFYKQYF | TGTGCCAGCAGTTTAAGTCAGATTTTCTACAAGCAGTACTTC
- | - | TRBJ1-1 | TRBV30 | CAWSVWRREAFF | TGTGCCTGGAGTGTGTGGCGCCGAGAAGCTTTCTTT
many | TRBD1 | TRBJ1-5 | TRBV4-1 | CASSQSRGQGNQPQHF | TGCGCCAGCAGCCAGAGCAGGGGGCAGGGAAATCAGCCCCAGCATTTT
- | TRBD1 | TRBJ2-2 | TRBV19 | CASRDRGLTGELFF | TGTGCCAGTCGGGACAGGGGACTCACCGGGGAGCTGTTTTTT
- | - | TRBJ2-6 | TRBV7-2 | CASSSDTSGANVLTF | TGTGCCAGCAGCTCGGACACATCTGGGGCCAACGTCCTGACTTTC
many | - | TRBJ2-5 | TRBV14 | CASSQDTLGTQYF | TGTGCCAGCAGCCAAGATACACTGGGGACCCAGTACTTC
- | TRBD2 | TRBJ2-3 | TRBV5-4 | CASSSGLARNTDTQYF | TGTGCCAGCAGCTCGGGACTAGCGCGTAACACAGATACGCAGTATTTT
- | - | TRBJ2-2 | TRBV7-8 | CASARRLLNTGELFF | TGTGCCAGCGCCCGCAGGCTCCTGAACACCGGGGAGCTGTTTTTT
few | TRBD2 | TRBJ2-7 | TRBV27 | CASSPRGTSGSYEQYF | TGTGCCAGCAGCCCGAGAGGGACTAGCGGCTCCTACGAGCAGTACTTC
few | - | TRBJ2-7 | TRBV7-2 | CASSFGKASSYEQYF | TGTGCCAGCAGCTTCGGAAAAGCCTCCTCCTACGAGCAGTACTTC
once | TRBD1 | TRBJ1-4 | TRBV5-1 | CASSRTGGGPSNEKLFF | TGCGCCAGCAGCAGAACAGGGGGCGGACCATCTAATGAAAAACTGTTTTTT
- | - | TRBJ2-7 | TRBV27 | CASSPPGRDFEQYF | TGTGCCAGCAGTCCCCCGGGACGGGATTTCGAGCAGTACTTC
- | - | TRBJ2-5 | TRBV5-4 | CASSLAGERKTQYF | TGTGCCAGCAGCTTGGCAGGGGAAAGGAAGACCCAGTACTTC
- | TRBD2 | TRBJ2-3 | TRBV5-1 | CASSPGLAGLGADTQYF | TGCGCCAGCAGCCCGGGACTAGCGGGGCTAGGGGCAGATACGCAGTATTTT
- | - | TRBJ2-7 | TRBV7-8 | CASSSEPTYEQYF | TGTGCCAGCAGCTCCGAACCGACCTACGAGCAGTACTTC
- | - | TRBJ2-7 | TRBV10-3 | CAIRGGYEQYF | TGTGCCATACGTGGAGGTTACGAGCAGTACTTC
- | - | TRBJ2-3 | TRBV7-3 | CASSLVSGGAVDTQYF | TGTGCCAGCAGCTTAGTTTCCGGGGGAGCGGTAGATACGCAGTATTTT
- | - | TRBJ2-2 | TRBV5-4 | CASSPGGQGTGELFF | TGTGCCAGCAGTCCCGGGGGCCAGGGGACCGGGGAGCTGTTTTTT
- | - | TRBJ2-5 | TRBV29-1 | CSVGPETQYF | TGCAGCGTTGGGCCGGAGACCCAGTACTTC
- | TRBD1 | TRBJ1-5 | TRBV25-1 | CAFRSGQGRKNQPQHF | TGTGCCTTCAGGTCAGGACAGGGGCGAAAAAATCAGCCCCAGCATTTT
- | TRBD1 | TRBJ2-7 | TRBV7-9 | CASSLELGQGSYEQYF | TGTGCCAGCAGCTTAGAACTGGGACAGGGGTCCTACGAGCAGTACTTC
- | - | TRBJ2-7 | TRBV2 | CASGYEQYF | TGTGCCAGCGGCTACGAGCAGTACTTC
- | - | TRBJ2-7 | TRBV7-6 | CASSAPTRGEHEQYF | TGTGCCAGCAGCGCCCCGACTAGGGGAGAACACGAGCAGTACTTC